The 14 T cell receptor beta chains given below trace back to one sample, sequenced in a study of regulatory T cells in long-lasting Graves disease. Both iRepertoire HTBI primers and Arm-PCR of CDR3 regions were used to build the TCR beta libraries. TCRdb reprocessed the multiplex PCR reads with MiXCR, giving one entry per CDR3 protein. Altogether over 200,000 distinct CDR3 sequences are present, approximately 18% being singletons, with the ten largest covering approximately 14%. The time point: newly diagnosed GD, antithyroid drugs for less than 3 months. The TCR library was made from RNA that had been extracted from PBMCs in TRIzol. This same sample was also taken into another study, of T cells in Graves' hyperthyroidism and ophthalmopathy.

Material: peripheral blood mononuclear cells (PBMCs), obtained at new diagnosis, from a patient treated with antithyroid drugs. The receptors were gathered from a woman in her twenties or thirties with Graves disease.

There are many counts of this clonotype. The CDR3 DNA sequence: TGTGCCATCAGAGACAGGGGTGGCGGGGAGCTGTTTTTT. Protein sequence: CAIRDRGGGELFF. J is TRBJ2-2 and V is TRBV10-3; 8 bases agree with TRBD1. J lost 7 bases, V lost 6 bases, and 4 bases had no gene match. Germline loops: CDR1 ENHRY, CDR2 SYGVKD. The CDR3 runs 13 residues.

This clonotype was seen many times. The genes are TRBV7-8 and TRBJ2-3; no definite D call. V was trimmed by 5 bases and J by 2 bases, leaving 14 bases between them. The CDR3 has 15 amino acids. Germline V gene lookup returns CDR1 SGHVS and CDR2 FQNEAQ. CDR3 coding DNA: TGTGCCAGCAGCCTAGAGTTTAGCACCACAGATACGCAGTATTTT. The encoded protein is CASSLEFSTTDTQYF.

This clonotype appeared a few times. A read error may be the cause here, since a much bigger clone is one base away. The chain has TRBV9 and TRBJ2-5; weak D call: TRBD2 (7 bases). Germline assignment: CDR1 SGDLS and CDR2 YYNGEE. Trimming shortened V by 0 bases and J by 5 bases, and 17 bases separated the two germline ends. This CDR3 has 16 amino acids. CDR3 residues: CASSVAQWGGQETQYF. Here the CDR3 DNA reads TGTGCCAGCAGCGTAGCCCAGTGGGGGGGCCAGGAGACCCAGTACTTC.

This clonotype has only a few counts. This chain uses TRBV18 with TRBJ1-1; 10 bases agree with TRBD1. This CDR3 region has 16 residues. Germline V gives CDR1 KGHSH, CDR2 LQKENI. The ends lost 0 bases at V and 5 bases at J; junction bases unmatched: 6. DNA of the CDR3: TGTGCCAGCTCACCACCTGGGGACAGGGGAGGAACTGAAGCTTTCTTT. This translates into CASSPPGDRGGTEAFF.

The J gene is TRBJ2-1, the V gene TRBV20-1, with 7 bases identical to TRBD1. Germline V lookup: CDR1 DFQATT, CDR2 SNEGSKA (reference sequence). V was clipped by 5 bases and J by 8 bases; unmatched bases: 18. This CDR3 contains 16 residues. The CDR3 nucleotides are TGCAGTGCTCAACCCGTACTAGACAGGGTCGGTCATGAGCAGTTCTTC. Translation: CSAQPVLDRVGHEQFF.

This clonotype was picked up many times. The chain links TRBV3-1 to TRBJ2-5; D is possibly TRBD2 (6 bases). The CDR3 has 13 residues. V was shortened by 3 bases and J by 5 bases, with 10 bases between the two germline ends. CDR1 is LGHDT, CDR2 YNNKEL, per germline (reference sequence). For the CDR3, the DNA is TGTGCCAGCAGCCAGACTAGAGTGGAGACCCAGTACTTC. Protein sequence: CASSQTRVETQYF.

This clonotype has ten or more counts. In DNA form, the CDR3 reads TGCGCCAGCAGCCAAGGGGAGAGTCCATACAATGAGCAGTTCTTC. Protein sequence: CASSQGESPYNEQFF. V is TRBV4-1 and J is TRBJ2-1, with D possibly matching TRBD2 (5 bases). CDR3 length: 15 amino acids. CDR1 is MGHRA, CDR2 YSYEKL, per germline. The germline V and J ends were trimmed by 1 base and 4 bases, with 11 bases remaining between them.

This clonotype was detected ten times or more. The J gene is TRBJ2-7, the V gene TRBV7-3; unclear D gene. The V end lost 4 bases, the J end lost 9 bases, and 13 bases lay between the germline ends. Germline values: CDR1 SGHTA, CDR2 FQGTGA. The CDR3 is 12 amino acids. For the CDR3, the DNA is TGTGCCAGCAGCTCCCTCGGCGACCCGCAGTACTTC. Its protein is CASSSLGDPQYF.

This clonotype was seen repeatedly, ten times or more. V usage is TRBV6-2 or TRBV6-3 and J usage is TRBJ2-5; D is unresolved. CDR1 MNHEY and CDR2 SVGEGT come from the germline V gene. V lost 5 bases and J lost 2, with 6 bases in between. CDR3 size: 12 residues. The CDR3 coding sequence is TGTGCCAGCAGTGGGTTGCAAGAGACCCAGTACTTC. It encodes CASSGLQETQYF.

The count of this clonotype is one. The rearrangement links TRBV20-1 to TRBJ2-1; TRBD2 matches at 14 bases. J lost 8 bases, V lost 1 base, and 4 bases had no gene match. The germline V gene has CDR1 DFQATT and CDR2 SNEGSKA (reference sequence). The CDR3 runs to 15 residues. CDR3 protein: CSARVGTSGGYEQFF. The CDR3 DNA is TGCAGTGCTAGAGTCGGGACTAGCGGGGGATATGAGCAGTTCTTC.

CDR3 region: CSASYRTITGVEAFF. The CDR3 bases are TGCAGTGCTAGTTATCGGACAATAACAGGGGTTGAAGCTTTCTTT. The chain is built from TRBV20-1 and TRBJ1-1, with 7 bases aligning to TRBD1. After removal of 3 bases from V and 7 bases from J, the junction contained 14 bases not matched to a gene. Germline V CDR1 and CDR2: DFQATT, SNEGSKA (reference sequence). The CDR3 loop spans 15 amino acids.

The rearrangement uses TRBV19 and TRBJ2-1; D uncertain. The germline V gene encodes CDR1 LNHDA and CDR2 SQIVND (reference sequence). Trimming removed 4 bases from V and 8 bases from J, with 9 bases in between. The CDR3 spans 12 residues. CDR3 nucleotide sequence: TGTGCCAGTAGTAGGGGAATTTATGAGCAGTTCTTC. Protein product: CASSRGIYEQFF. The full variable domain, with the rest looked up from reference TRBV19 and TRBJ2-1, is DGGITQSPKYLFRKEGQNVTLSCEQNLNHDAMYWYRQDPGQGLRLIYYSQIVNDFQKGDIAEGYSVSREKKESFPLTVTSAQKNPTAFYLCASSRGIYEQFFGPGTRLTVL.

Comments on this clonotype: A read error likely explains this, since a far larger clone differs by one base. The chain recombines TRBV11-1 with TRBJ1-4; 9 bases are a match to TRBD1. Germline loops: CDR1 SGHAT, CDR2 FQDESV (reference sequence). The CDR3 runs 14 residues. The CDR3: CASSSGTGNEKPFF. For the CDR3, the DNA is TGTGCCAGCAGTAGTGGGACAGGGAATGAAAAACCGTTTTTT.

The sample holds many counts of this clonotype. This chain links TRBV6-2 or TRBV6-3 with TRBJ2-3; D gene unclear. Trimming cost V 6 bases and J 0 bases, with 7 bases left between them. Germline V gene lookup returns CDR1 MNHEY and CDR2 SVGEGT. This CDR3 has 13 residues. In nucleotides, the CDR3 is TGTGCCAGCAGCTCCTTTAGCACAGATACGCAGTATTTT. Translated: CASSSFSTDTQYF.